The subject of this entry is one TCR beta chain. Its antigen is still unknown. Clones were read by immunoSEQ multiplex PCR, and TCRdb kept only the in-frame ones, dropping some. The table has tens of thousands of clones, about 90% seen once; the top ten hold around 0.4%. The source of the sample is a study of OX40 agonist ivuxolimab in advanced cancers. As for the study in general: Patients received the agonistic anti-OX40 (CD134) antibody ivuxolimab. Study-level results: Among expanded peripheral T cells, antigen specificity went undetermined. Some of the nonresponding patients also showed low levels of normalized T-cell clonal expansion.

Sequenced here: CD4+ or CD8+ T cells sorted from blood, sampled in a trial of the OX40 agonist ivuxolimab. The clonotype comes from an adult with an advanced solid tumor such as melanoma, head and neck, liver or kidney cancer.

The CDR3 region is CASSLVGAYSNQPQHF. The CDR3 region has the DNA TGTGCCAGCAGCTTAGTTGGTGCGTATAGCAATCAGCCCCAGCATTTT. The V call is TRBV7-9, the J call TRBJ1-5; no definite D call. Germline V gene data show CDR1 as SEHNR and CDR2 as FQNEAQ (reference sequence). The germline V and J ends were trimmed by 1 base and 0 bases, with 10 bases remaining between them. The CDR3 covers 16 residues.